A single sample is the source of the 15 T cell receptor beta chains below, sequenced in a study of blood T cell repertoires in COVID-19. Data came from immunoSEQ multiplex PCR; TCRdb stores just in-frame clones and leaves some out. Of roughly 260,000 clones listed, about 89% were seen once; the top ten hold approximately 2.2%. The sequenced sample consisted of peripheral blood. These TCRs come from a woman aged 45-65 years with acute or convalescent COVID-19.

This chain uses TRBV27 with TRBJ2-1, with 12 bases aligning to TRBD2. V was pared by 6 bases and J by 5 bases, with 5 bases of the junction left unmatched. Looked up from germline, CDR1 is MNHEY and CDR2 is SMNVEV (reference sequence). The CDR3 is made up of 15 amino acids. DNA of the CDR3: TGTGCCAGCAGCCAACTAGCGGGAGGCCACAATGAGCAGTTCTTC. Amino acid sequence: CASSQLAGGHNEQFF.

The CDR3 coding sequence is TGTGCCAGCAGTTTTCTCTTGGACAGAACCTACAATGAGCAGTTCTTC. Translated: CASSFLLDRTYNEQFF. The chain uses TRBV27 and TRBJ2-1; maybe TRBD1 (6 bases). V was shortened by 3 bases and J by 2 bases, with 14 bases between the two germline ends. CDR1 and CDR2 (germline): MNHEY, SMNVEV (reference sequence). The length of the CDR3 is 16 residues.

This chain links TRBV7-8 with TRBJ1-5; 10 bases are a match to TRBD1. Germline V gene lookup returns CDR1 SGHVS and CDR2 FQNEAQ. There are 15 residues in the CDR3. The V segment lost 5 bases and the J segment 4 bases; nucleotides outside the gene matches: 5. The CDR3 DNA is TGTGCCAGCAGCCCACTGGACAGGGGGAATCAGCCCCAGCATTTT. This sequence encodes CASSPLDRGNQPQHF.

The chain is built from TRBV4-2 and TRBJ1-2; tentatively, D is TRBD1 (5 bases). With 0 bases removed from V and 4 bases from J, the gap between germline ends came to 9 bases. The germline CDR1 and CDR2 sequences are LGHNA and YNFKEQ. The CDR3 is 14 residues long. CDR3 residues: CASSQEQVSYGYTF. CDR3 nucleotide sequence: TGTGCCAGCAGCCAAGAACAGGTCTCCTATGGCTACACCTTC.

This clone was counted between two and nine times. One end of the junction is discordant with germline, which a read error may explain. The chain joins TRBV6-2 or TRBV6-3 to TRBJ2-7; 10 bases are shared with TRBD2. The CDR3 runs 12 residues. Germline assignment: CDR1 MNHEY and CDR2 SVGEGT. The CDR3 coding sequence is TGTGCCAGCAGTCTACCTGGACTAGCGGCCCGCTTC. Its protein is CASSLPGLAARF.

The chain employs TRBV7-9 and TRBJ1-1; D unclear. Germline-derived CDR1 and CDR2 are SEHNR and FQNEAQ (reference sequence). Trimming removed 1 base at V and 0 bases at J, with 6 bases between. CDR3 length equals 14 residues. The CDR3 region is CASSLDTVNTEAFF. The DNA of the CDR3 is TGTGCCAGCAGCTTAGATACAGTGAACACTGAAGCTTTCTTT. The complete variable domain, with remaining parts taken from reference TRBV7-9 and TRBJ1-1, reads DTGVSQNPRHKITKRGQNVTFRCDPISEHNRLYWYRQTLGQGPEFLTYFQNEAQLEKSRLLSDRFSAERPKGSFSTLEIQRTEQGDSAMYLCASSLDTVNTEAFFGQGTRLTVV.

The V gene is TRBV10-2, the J gene TRBJ1-5; D remains ambiguous. Trimming stripped 0 bases from V and 6 bases from J, with 12 bases between. The germline gives CDR1 WSHSY, CDR2 SAAADI. The CDR3 is 15 residues long. CDR3 bases: TGCGCCAGCAGTGAGTCACGGGGAGGCGGTCAGCCCCAGCATTTT. Translated: CASSESRGGGQPQHF.

V gene TRBV28 combines with J gene TRBJ2-3; the match to TRBD1 covers 7 bases. This CDR3 comprises 16 residues. The J segment lost 0 bases and the V segment lost 6 bases, leaving 9 bases of the junction unmatched. In germline, CDR1 is MDHEN, CDR2 SYDVKM. The CDR3 sequence: CASSTTWDRSTDTQYF. CDR3 in DNA: TGTGCCAGCAGCACGACCTGGGACAGAAGCACAGATACGCAGTATTTT.

J is TRBJ1-2 and V is TRBV9, with 8 bases that match TRBD1. With 4 bases clipped from V and 0 bases from J, the junction kept 2 bases outside the gene matches. This CDR3 has 14 amino acids. Germline loops: CDR1 SGDLS, CDR2 YYNGEE. The CDR3 DNA is TGTGCCAGCAGCCCGGGACAGGCTAACTATGGCTACACCTTC. It codes for CASSPGQANYGYTF.

V is TRBV28 and J is TRBJ2-1; D not certain. The CDR3 is 16 amino acids. V lost 2 bases and J 0 bases, leaving 11 bases between the germline ends. Germline V gene data show CDR1 as MDHEN and CDR2 as SYDVKM. The CDR3 protein is CASSLLLPSSYNEQFF. Here the CDR3 DNA reads TGTGCCAGCAGTTTACTCCTCCCTAGCTCCTACAATGAGCAGTTCTTC.

The chain has TRBV14 and TRBJ2-1; maybe TRBD1 (5 bases). Per germline, CDR1 SGHDN and CDR2 FVKESK. This CDR3 has 15 amino acids. With 4 bases removed from V and 0 bases from J, the gap between germline ends came to 10 bases. CDR3 sequence (DNA): TGTGCCAGCAGCCGGGGCCGAAACTCCTACAATGAGCAGTTCTTC. As protein: CASSRGRNSYNEQFF. The full variable domain, completed using reference TRBV14 and TRBJ2-1, is EAGVTQFPSHSVIEKGQTVTLRCDPISGHDNLYWYRRVMGKEIKFLLHFVKESKQDESGMPNNRFLAERTGGTYSTLKVQPAELEDSGVYFCASSRGRNSYNEQFFGPGTRLTVL.

The rearrangement joins TRBV5-1 to TRBJ1-4; no clear D gene. CDR1 and CDR2 (germline): SGHRS, YFSETQ. This CDR3 is built from 14 residues. V gave up 4 bases and J gave up 0 bases, with 7 bases separating them. This CDR3 is CASSPESTNEKLFF. The DNA of the CDR3 is TGCGCCAGCAGCCCGGAGTCAACTAATGAAAAACTGTTTTTT.

CDR3 bases: TGTGCCAGCAGTTACGGGGCAGGATTTGACTATGGCTACACCTTC. It encodes CASSYGAGFDYGYTF. The chain links TRBV6-5 to TRBJ1-2, with D possibly matching TRBD1 (5 bases). The CDR3 spans 15 residues. V lost 2 bases to trimming and J lost 3 bases, with 13 bases between them. Germline V lookup: CDR1 MNHEY, CDR2 SVGAGI.

This clone has only one observation. This chain uses TRBV6-5 with TRBJ1-5, with 9 bases lining up with TRBD1. J was trimmed by 4 bases and V by 8 bases; bases with no gene match: 6. The V gene's germline CDR1 is MNHEY and CDR2 SVGAGI. CDR3 length: 14 amino acids. The CDR3 region is CASCFGTGNQPQHF. CDR3 coding DNA: TGTGCCAGCTGCTTTGGGACAGGGAATCAGCCCCAGCATTTT.

This chain joins TRBV5-4 and TRBJ2-7, with 8 nucleotides matching TRBD2. The V gene end was trimmed by 0 bases and the J gene end by 2 bases; junction bases not matched to a gene: 4. The CDR3 is 15 amino acids. Per the germline V gene, CDR1 is SGHNT and CDR2 is YYREEE (reference sequence). This CDR3 is CASSLAGGGTYEQYF. The CDR3 region has the DNA TGTGCCAGCAGCTTGGCCGGGGGGGGTACCTACGAGCAGTACTTC.